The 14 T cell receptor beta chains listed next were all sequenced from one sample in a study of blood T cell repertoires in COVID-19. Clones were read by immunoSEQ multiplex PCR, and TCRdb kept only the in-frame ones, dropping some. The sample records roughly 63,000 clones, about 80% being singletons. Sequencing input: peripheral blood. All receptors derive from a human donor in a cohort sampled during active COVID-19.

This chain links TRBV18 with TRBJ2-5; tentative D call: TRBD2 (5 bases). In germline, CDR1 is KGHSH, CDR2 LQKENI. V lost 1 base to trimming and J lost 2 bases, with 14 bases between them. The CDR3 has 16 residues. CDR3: CASSPREKAHQETQYF. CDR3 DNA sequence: TGTGCCAGCTCACCACGGGAGAAAGCTCATCAAGAGACCCAGTACTTC.

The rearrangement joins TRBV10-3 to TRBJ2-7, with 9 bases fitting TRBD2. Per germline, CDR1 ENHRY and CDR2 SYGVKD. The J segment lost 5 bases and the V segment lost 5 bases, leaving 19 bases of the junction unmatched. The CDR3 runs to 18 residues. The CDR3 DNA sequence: TGTGCCATCAGTCGAGTCGGGACGGTAGCGGGAGTAGGACACGAGCAGTACTTC. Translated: CAISRVGTVAGVGHEQYF.

CDR3 in amino acids: CAWIKTGAGANVLTF. The CDR3, as DNA: TGTGCCTGGATTAAGACAGGGGCCGGGGCCAACGTCCTGACTTTC. This chain connects TRBV30 to TRBJ2-6; TRBD1 agrees at 8 bases. The CDR3 covers 15 residues. The V gene's germline CDR1 is GTSNPN and CDR2 SVGIG (reference sequence). V gave up 4 bases and J gave up 4 bases; unmatched junction bases: 6. The full variable domain, completed using reference TRBV30 and TRBJ2-6, is SQTIHQWPATLVQPVGSPLSLECTVEGTSNPNLYWYRQAAGRGLQLLFYSVGIGQISSEVPQNLSASRPQDRQFILSSKKLLLSDSGFYLCAWIKTGAGANVLTFGAGSRLTVL.

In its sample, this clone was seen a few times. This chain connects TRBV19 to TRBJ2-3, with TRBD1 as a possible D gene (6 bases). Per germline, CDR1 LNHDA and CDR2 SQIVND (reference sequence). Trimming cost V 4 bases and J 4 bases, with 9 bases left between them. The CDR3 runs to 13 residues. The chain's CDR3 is CASSSRGADTQYF. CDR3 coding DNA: TGTGCCAGTAGTAGCAGGGGCGCAGATACGCAGTATTTT.

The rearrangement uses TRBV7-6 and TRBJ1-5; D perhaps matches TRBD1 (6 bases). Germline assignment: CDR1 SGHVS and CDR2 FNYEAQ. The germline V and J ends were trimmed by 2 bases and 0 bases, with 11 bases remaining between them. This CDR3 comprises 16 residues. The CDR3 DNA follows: TGTGCCAGCAGCTTATATCCAGGGGATAGCAATCAGCCCCAGCATTTT. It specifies CASSLYPGDSNQPQHF.

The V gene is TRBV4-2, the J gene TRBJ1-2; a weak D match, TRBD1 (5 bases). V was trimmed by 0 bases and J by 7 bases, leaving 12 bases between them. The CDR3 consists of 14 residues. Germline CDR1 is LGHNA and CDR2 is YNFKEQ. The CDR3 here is CASSQEGRGGGYTF. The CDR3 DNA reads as TGTGCCAGCAGCCAAGAGGGGAGGGGCGGTGGCTACACCTTC.

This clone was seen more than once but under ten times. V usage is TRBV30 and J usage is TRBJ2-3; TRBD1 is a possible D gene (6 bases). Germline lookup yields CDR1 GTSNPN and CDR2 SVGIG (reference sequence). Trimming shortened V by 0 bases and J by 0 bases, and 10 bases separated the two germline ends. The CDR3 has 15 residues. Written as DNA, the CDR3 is TGTGCCTGGAGTGTACAGGGCGGGAGCACAGATACGCAGTATTTT. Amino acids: CAWSVQGGSTDTQYF.

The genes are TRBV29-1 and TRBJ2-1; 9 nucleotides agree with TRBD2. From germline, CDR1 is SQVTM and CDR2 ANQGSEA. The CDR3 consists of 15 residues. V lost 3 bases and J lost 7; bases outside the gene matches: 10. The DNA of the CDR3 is TGCAGCGTTGAGACCGGGACTAGCCGGGGGAATGAGCAGTTCTTC. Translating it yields CSVETGTSRGNEQFF.

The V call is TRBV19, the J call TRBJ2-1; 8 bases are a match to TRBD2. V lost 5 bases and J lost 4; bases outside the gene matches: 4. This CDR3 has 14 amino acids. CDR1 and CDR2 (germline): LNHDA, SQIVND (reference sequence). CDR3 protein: CASSRTGGYNEQFF. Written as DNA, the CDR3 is TGTGCCAGTAGTCGAACGGGAGGGTACAATGAGCAGTTCTTC.

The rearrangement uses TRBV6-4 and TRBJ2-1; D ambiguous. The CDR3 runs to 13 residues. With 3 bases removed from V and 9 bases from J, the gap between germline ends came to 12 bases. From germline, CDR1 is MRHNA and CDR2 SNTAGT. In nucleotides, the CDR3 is TGTGCCAGCAGTGAAGAGGAGCGTGGTGAGCAGTTCTTC. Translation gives CASSEEERGEQFF.

CDR3: CASSLGGQETQYF. The DNA for the CDR3 is TGTGCCAGCAGCTTGGGAGGACAAGAGACCCAGTACTTC. The chain has TRBV5-4 and TRBJ2-5; unclear D gene. In germline, CDR1 is SGHNT, CDR2 YYREEE (reference sequence). Between the trimmed V and J ends, which lost 0 bases and 2 bases, there was a span of 5 bases. CDR3 size: 13 residues.

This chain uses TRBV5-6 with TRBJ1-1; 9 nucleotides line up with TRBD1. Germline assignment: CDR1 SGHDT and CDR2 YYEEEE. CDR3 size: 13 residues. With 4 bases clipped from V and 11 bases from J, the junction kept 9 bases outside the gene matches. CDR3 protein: CASSRAGTGSAFF. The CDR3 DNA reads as TGTGCCAGCAGCCGTGCCGGGACAGGGTCGGCTTTCTTT.

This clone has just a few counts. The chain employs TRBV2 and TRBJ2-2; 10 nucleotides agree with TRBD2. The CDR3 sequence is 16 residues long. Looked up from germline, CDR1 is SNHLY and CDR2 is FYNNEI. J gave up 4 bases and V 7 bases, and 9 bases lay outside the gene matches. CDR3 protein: CASNKPGLATTGELFF. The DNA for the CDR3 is TGTGCCAGCAACAAACCGGGACTAGCGACCACCGGGGAGCTGTTTTTT. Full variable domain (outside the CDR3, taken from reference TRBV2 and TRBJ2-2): EPEVTQTPSHQVTQMGQEVILRCVPISNHLYFYWYRQILGQKVEFLVSFYNNEISEKSEIFDDQFSVERPDGSNFTLKIRSTKLEDSAMYFCASNKPGLATTGELFFGEGSRLTVL.

The CDR3 nucleotides are TGTGCCAGCAGCGGGGACAGTCAAGAGACCCAGTACTTC. Protein: CASSGDSQETQYF. The chain uses TRBV2 and TRBJ2-5; 7 bases fit TRBD1. Per the germline V gene, CDR1 is SNHLY and CDR2 is FYNNEI. The CDR3 contains 13 residues. The trim removed 6 bases at V and 2 bases at J, leaving 3 bases unmatched.